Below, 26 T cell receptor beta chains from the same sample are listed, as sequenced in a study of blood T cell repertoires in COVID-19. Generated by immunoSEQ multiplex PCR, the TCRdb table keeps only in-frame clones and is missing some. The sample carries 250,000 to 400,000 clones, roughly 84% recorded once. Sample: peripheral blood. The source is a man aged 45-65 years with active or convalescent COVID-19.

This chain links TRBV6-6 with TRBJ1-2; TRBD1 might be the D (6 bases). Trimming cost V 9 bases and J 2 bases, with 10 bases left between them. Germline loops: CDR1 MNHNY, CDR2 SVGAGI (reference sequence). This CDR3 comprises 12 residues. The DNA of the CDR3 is TGTGCCAGTAGGGACAACAACTATGGCTACACCTTC. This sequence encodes CASRDNNYGYTF.

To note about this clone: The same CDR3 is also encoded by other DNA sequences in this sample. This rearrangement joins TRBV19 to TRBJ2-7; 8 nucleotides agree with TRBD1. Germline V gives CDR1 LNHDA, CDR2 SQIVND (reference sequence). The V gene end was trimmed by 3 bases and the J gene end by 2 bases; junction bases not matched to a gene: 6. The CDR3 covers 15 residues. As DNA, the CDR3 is TGTGCCAGTAGTATTACCGGGACAGGACCCTACGAGCAGTACTTC. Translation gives CASSITGTGPYEQYF. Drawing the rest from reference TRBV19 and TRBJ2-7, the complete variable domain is DGGITQSPKYLFRKEGQNVTLSCEQNLNHDAMYWYRQDPGQGLRLIYYSQIVNDFQKGDIAEGYSVSREKKESFPLTVTSAQKNPTAFYLCASSITGTGPYEQYFGPGTRLTVT.

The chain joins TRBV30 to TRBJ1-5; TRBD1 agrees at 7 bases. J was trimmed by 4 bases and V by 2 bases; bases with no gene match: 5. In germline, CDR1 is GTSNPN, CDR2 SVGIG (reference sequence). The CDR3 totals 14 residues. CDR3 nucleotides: TGTGCCTGGAGTAAGACGACAGGGAATCAGCCCCAGCATTTT. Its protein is CAWSKTTGNQPQHF.

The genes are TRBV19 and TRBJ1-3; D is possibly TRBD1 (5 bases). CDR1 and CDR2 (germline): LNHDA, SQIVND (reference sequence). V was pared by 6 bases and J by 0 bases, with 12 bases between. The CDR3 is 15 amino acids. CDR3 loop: CASSQQVSSGNTIYF. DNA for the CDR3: TGTGCCAGTAGCCAACAGGTTTCCTCTGGAAACACCATATATTTT.

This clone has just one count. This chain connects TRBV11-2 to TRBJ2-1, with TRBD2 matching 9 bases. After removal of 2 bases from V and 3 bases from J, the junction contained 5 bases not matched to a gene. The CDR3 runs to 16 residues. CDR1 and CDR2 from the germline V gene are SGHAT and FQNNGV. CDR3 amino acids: CASSLLRGGIYNEQFF. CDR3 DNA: TGTGCCAGCAGCTTATTGCGGGGGGGCATCTACAATGAGCAGTTCTTC.

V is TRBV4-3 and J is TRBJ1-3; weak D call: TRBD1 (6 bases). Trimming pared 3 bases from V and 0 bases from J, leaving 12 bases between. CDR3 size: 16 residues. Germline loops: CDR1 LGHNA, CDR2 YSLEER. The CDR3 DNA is TGCGCCAGCAGCCATAGCGGGACATCCTCTGGAAACACCATATATTTT. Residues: CASSHSGTSSGNTIYF.

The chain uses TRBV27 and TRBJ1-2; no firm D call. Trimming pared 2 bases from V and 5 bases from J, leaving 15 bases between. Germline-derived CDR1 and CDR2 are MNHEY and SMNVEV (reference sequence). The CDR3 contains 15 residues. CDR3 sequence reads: CASSLQAEDPYGYTF. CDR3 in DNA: TGTGCCAGCAGTTTACAGGCAGAAGATCCTTATGGCTACACCTTC.

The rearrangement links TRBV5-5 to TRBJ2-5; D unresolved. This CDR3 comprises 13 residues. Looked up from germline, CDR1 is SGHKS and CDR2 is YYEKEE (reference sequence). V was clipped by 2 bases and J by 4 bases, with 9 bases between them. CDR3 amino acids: CASSFRPPETQYF. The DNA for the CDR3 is TGTGCCAGCAGCTTCAGGCCCCCAGAGACCCAGTACTTC.

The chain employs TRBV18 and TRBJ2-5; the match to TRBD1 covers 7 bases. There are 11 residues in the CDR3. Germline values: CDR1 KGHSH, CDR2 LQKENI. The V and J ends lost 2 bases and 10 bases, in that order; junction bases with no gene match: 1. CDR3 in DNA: TGTGCCAGCTCACCAGGGGACAGCCAGTACTTC. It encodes CASSPGDSQYF.

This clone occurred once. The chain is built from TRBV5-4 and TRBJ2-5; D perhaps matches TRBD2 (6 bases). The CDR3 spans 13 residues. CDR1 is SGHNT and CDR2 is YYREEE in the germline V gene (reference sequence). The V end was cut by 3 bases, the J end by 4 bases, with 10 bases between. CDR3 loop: CASSSGEAETQYF. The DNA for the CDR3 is TGTGCCAGCAGCTCCGGGGAGGCAGAGACCCAGTACTTC.

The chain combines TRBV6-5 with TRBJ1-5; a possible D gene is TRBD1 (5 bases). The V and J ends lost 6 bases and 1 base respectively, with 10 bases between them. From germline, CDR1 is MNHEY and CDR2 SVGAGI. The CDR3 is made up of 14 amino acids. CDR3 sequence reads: CASRGTNSNQPQHF. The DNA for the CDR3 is TGTGCCAGCAGGGGGACTAACAGCAATCAGCCCCAGCATTTT.

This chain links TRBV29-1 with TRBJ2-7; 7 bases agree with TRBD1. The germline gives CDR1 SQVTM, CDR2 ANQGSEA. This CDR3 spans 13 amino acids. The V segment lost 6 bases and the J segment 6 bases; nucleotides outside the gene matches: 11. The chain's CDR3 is CSVASSTGVEQYF. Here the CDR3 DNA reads TGCAGCGTCGCATCAAGTACAGGGGTCGAGCAGTACTTC.

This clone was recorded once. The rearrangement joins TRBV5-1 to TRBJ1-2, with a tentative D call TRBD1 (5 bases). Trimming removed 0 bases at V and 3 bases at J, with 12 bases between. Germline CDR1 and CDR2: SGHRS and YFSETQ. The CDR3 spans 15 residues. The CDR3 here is CASSLGAGWHYGYTF. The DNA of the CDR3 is TGCGCCAGCAGCTTGGGGGCAGGGTGGCACTATGGCTACACCTTC.

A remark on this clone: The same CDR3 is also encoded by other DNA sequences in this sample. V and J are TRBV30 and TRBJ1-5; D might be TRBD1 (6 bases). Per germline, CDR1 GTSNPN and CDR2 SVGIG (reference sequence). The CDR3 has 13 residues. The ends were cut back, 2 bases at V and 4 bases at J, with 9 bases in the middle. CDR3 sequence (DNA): TGTGCCTGGAGTCTCCAGGGGAATCAGCCCCAGCATTTT. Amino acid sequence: CAWSLQGNQPQHF. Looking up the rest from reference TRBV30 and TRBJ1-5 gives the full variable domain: SQTIHQWPATLVQPVGSPLSLECTVEGTSNPNLYWYRQAAGRGLQLLFYSVGIGQISSEVPQNLSASRPQDRQFILSSKKLLLSDSGFYLCAWSLQGNQPQHFGDGTRLSIL.

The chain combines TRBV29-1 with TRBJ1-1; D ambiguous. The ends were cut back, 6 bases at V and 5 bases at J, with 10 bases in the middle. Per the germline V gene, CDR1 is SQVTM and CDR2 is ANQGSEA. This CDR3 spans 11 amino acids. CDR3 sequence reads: CSVSGGTEAFF. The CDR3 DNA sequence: TGCAGCGTCTCGGGTGGGACTGAAGCTTTCTTT.

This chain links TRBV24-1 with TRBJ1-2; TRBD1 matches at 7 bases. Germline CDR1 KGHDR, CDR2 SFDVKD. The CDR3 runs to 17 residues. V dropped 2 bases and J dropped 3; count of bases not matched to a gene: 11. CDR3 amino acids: CATSDYQKQGGHYGYTF. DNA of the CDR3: TGTGCCACCAGTGATTATCAAAAGCAGGGGGGACACTATGGCTACACCTTC.

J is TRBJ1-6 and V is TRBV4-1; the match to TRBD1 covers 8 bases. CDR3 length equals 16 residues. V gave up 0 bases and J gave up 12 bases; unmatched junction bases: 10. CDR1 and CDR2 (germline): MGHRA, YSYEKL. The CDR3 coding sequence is TGCGCCAGCAGCCAAGATTTGGGCAGGGGGCGACTACCCCTCCACTTT. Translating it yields CASSQDLGRGRLPLHF.

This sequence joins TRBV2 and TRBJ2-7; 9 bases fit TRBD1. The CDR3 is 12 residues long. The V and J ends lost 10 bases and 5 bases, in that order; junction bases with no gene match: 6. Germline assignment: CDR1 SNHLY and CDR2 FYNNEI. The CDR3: CATRDRVDEQYF. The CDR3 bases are TGTGCCACCCGGGACAGGGTCGACGAGCAGTACTTC.

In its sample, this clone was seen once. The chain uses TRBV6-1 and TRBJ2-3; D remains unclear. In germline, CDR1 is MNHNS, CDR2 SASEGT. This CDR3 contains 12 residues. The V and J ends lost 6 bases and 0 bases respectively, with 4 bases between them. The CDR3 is CASSFSTDTQYF. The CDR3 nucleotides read TGTGCCAGCAGCTTTAGCACAGATACGCAGTATTTT.

The CDR3 sequence is CASSLSGTPISEQFF. In DNA form, the CDR3 reads TGTGCCAGCAGCTTATCCGGGACTCCTATTAGTGAGCAGTTCTTC. This chain connects TRBV11-2 to TRBJ2-1; possibly TRBD2 for D (6 bases). This CDR3 region has 15 residues. V was clipped by 2 bases and J by 9 bases, with 17 bases between them. CDR1 is SGHAT, CDR2 FQNNGV, per germline. The whole variable domain, filled in from reference TRBV11-2 and TRBJ2-1, reads EAGVAQSPRYKIIEKRQSVAFWCNPISGHATLYWYQQILGQGPKLLIQFQNNGVVDDSQLPKDRFSAERLKGVDSTLKIQPAKLEDSAVYLCASSLSGTPISEQFFGPGTRLTVL.

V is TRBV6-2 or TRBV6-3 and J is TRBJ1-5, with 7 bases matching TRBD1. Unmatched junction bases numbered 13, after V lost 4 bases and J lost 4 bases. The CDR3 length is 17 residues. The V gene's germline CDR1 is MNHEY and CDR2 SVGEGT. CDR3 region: CASSWDSSSIGNQPQHF. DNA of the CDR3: TGTGCCAGCAGTTGGGACAGTTCCTCAATAGGGAATCAGCCCCAGCATTTT.

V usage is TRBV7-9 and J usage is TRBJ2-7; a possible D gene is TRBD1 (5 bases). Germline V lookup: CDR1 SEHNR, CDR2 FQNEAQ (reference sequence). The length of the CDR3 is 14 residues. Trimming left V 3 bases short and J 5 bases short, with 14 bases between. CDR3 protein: CASSLRSRANEQYF. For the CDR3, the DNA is TGTGCCAGCAGCTTGCGGAGCAGGGCGAACGAGCAGTACTTC. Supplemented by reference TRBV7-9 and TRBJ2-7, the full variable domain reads DTGVSQNPRHKITKRGQNVTFRCDPISEHNRLYWYRQTLGQGPEFLTYFQNEAQLEKSRLLSDRFSAERPKGSFSTLEIQRTEQGDSAMYLCASSLRSRANEQYFGPGTRLTVT.

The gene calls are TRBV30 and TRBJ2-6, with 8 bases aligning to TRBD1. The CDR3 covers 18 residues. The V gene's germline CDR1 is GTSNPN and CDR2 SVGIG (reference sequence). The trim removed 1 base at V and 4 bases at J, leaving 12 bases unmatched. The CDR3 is CAWSDRRQGAAGANVLTF. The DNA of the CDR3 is TGTGCCTGGAGTGATAGGAGGCAGGGGGCGGCCGGGGCCAACGTCCTGACTTTC.

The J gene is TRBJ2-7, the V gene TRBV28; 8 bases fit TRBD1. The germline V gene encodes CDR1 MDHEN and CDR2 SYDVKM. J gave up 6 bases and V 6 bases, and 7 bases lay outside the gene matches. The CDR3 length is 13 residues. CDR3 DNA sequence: TGTGCCAGCAGGAGGGACAGGTGGTCCGAGCAGTACTTC. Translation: CASRRDRWSEQYF.

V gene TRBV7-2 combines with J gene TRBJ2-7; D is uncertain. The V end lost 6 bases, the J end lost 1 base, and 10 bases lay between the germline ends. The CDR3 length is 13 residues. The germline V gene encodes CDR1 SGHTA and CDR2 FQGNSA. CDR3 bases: TGTGCCAGCAGTCGTGGGCCTTCCTACGAGCAGTACTTC. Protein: CASSRGPSYEQYF.

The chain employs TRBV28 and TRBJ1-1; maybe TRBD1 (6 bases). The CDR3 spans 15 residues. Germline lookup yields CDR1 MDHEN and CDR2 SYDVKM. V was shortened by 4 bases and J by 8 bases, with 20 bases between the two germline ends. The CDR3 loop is CASSWWTGTNNEAFF. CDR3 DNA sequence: TGTGCCAGCAGTTGGTGGACCGGGACAAACAACGAAGCTTTCTTT.